This TCR beta chain appears in the sequencing data of a study of blood T cell repertoires in COVID-19 (dated by TCRdb to the early 2020s). Context from the whole study: Samples covering the acute and convalescent phases of COVID-19 were provided by collaborators in the United States, Italy and Spain. The material from the prospective study consisted of cDNA or gDNA derived from T cells, B-cell-depleted T cells, or PBMCs. Deeply sampled blood TCRbeta repertoires from subjects exposed to, actively infected with, or recovered from COVID-19 were included in the dataset. The repertoires were made available in a free public database intended to serve as a resource for research on the immune response to SARS-CoV-2. Samples were obtained from the ongoing ImmuneRACE study (first 160 participants) and from 1,254 subjects provided by 6 global collaborators. Nearly every sample came with metadata listing a de-identified subject ID, COVID-19 status, age in years and sex. Where available, HLA class I and class II types were obtained from metadata supplied by the sample provider rather than from assay-based typing. Study-level results and caveats: How much clinical and demographic metadata was included differed by source and by participant, and the metadata was provided uncurated.

The collaborating institutions used their own protocols to collect whole blood in K2EDTA tubes. For TCRbeta analysis, collaborators shipped samples as frozen whole blood, isolated PBMCs, or DNA extracted from either of those sample types. This clone showed up just once. Its antigen remains unidentified. Per-base qualities were not stored, and no clone one base away is much larger. Reading from cysteine to phenylalanine, the CDR3 counts 18 amino acids. CDR3 DNA is the only sequence kept; it has 54 bases, read in frame from the first base. The germline V gene yields SGHNT for CDR1 and YENEEA for CDR2. V is cut back by 2 bases and J by 8 bases, with 16 bases in the junction unmatched. TCRbeta CDR3 regions were amplified from genomic DNA using the immunoSEQ Assay, a bias-controlled multiplex PCR. The source study handled its data this way. The number of nucleated cells in each sample was estimated by amplification of reference gene primers within the assay. Sequence reads were collapsed and filtered to measure the absolute abundance of every unique TCRbeta CDR3 rearrangement. For each sample, productive Simpson clonality was calculated by taking the square root of Simpson's diversity index across productive rearrangements. The clones in this table, taken by TCRdb from immuneACCESS, are in-frame only. Not every clone is retained; where verified, under half of the shortfall comes from an unresolved V gene, and the cause of the rest is unknown. Clonal size and the V and J genes are those of that table, whereas D and trimming came from the DNA. This sample is represented by fewer than 70,000 clones; 75% to 95% of them were singletons. The ten largest make up about 9.3% of the sample.

The chain is assembled from TRBV11-3 and TRBJ2-1; TRBD2 matches 9 bases in the middle. The sample taken for sequencing was peripheral blood. The receptor comes from a woman older than 75 with active COVID-19. This receptor has the CDR3 CASSLRSAGGPSVDEQFF. Here is the DNA: TGTGCCAGCAGCTTACGTTCCGCGGGAGGGCCTTCGGTTGATGAGCAGTTCTTC.